The clone carrying this TCR beta chain was detected once. Its target is unknown. This record belongs to a study of vaccination and CD4 T cells after COVID-19. Treatment specified: roughly 10-day PBMC culture with coronavirus spike peptide pools or control peptides (ViraFEST assay). It was before the COVID-19 pandemic (2011-2018) that the unexposed donor's CD4+ T cells were collected. Peptide pool stimulation in ViraFEST expanded antigen-specific T cells, whose TCRs were then sequenced. The study sequenced cultured CD4+ T cell DNA using the Oncomine TCR Beta short-read assay. TCRdb recomputed calls from the PCR reads with MiXCR, one row per CDR3 protein. In the table there are some 2,800 distinct CDR3 sequences, around 42% of which are singletons. Germline CDR1 LNHDA, CDR2 SQIVND (reference sequence). CDR3 length equals 14 residues. The V end lost 9 bases, the J end lost 2 bases, and 17 bases lay between the germline ends.

This clonotype was obtained from a human donor in good health. What was sequenced was CD4+ T cells from blood, cultured in vitro. The chain employs TRBV19 and TRBJ2-7; D is perhaps TRBD1 (6 bases). The CDR3: CASSTGRGTYEQYF. CDR3 in DNA: TGTGCCAGCTCCACGGGCAGGGGTACCTACGAGCAGTACTTC.